This entry lists 7 T cell receptor beta chains sequenced from one sample in a study of cytomegalovirus exposure and HLA in healthy donors. Amplification used 60 Vbeta primers and 13 Jbeta primers. The method was immunoSEQ multiplex PCR; TCRdb's version includes in-frame clones alone and lacks a portion of them. The sample consists of about 110,000 clones, roughly 80% of them appearing once. The material sequenced was PBMCs. All receptors come from a female donor in good health and CMV-seropositive.

The chain carries TRBV18 and TRBJ2-1; 11 positions match TRBD2. Germline lookup yields CDR1 KGHSH and CDR2 LQKENI. The trim removed 5 bases at V and 8 bases at J, leaving 2 bases unmatched. CDR3 length: 13 residues. CDR3 coding DNA: TGTGCCAGCTCAACTAGCGGGGGATATGAGCAGTTCTTC. Encoded protein: CASSTSGGYEQFF. The entire variable domain, with the rest obtained from reference TRBV18 and TRBJ2-1, is as follows: NAGVMQNPRHLVRRRGQEARLRCSPMKGHSHVYWYRQLPEEGLKFMVYLQKENIIDESGMPKERFSAEFPKEGPSILRIQQVVRGDSAAYFCASSTSGGYEQFFGPGTRLTVL.

The rearrangement uses TRBV4-2 and TRBJ1-1, with D perhaps matching TRBD1 (6 bases). The germline V gene has CDR1 LGHNA and CDR2 YNFKEQ. The CDR3 sequence is 13 residues long. Trimming removed 8 bases at V and 0 bases at J, with 10 bases between. The CDR3 DNA follows: TGTGCCAGCGGACGGACAGTGAACACTGAAGCTTTCTTT. It is translated as CASGRTVNTEAFF.

The CDR3 here is CASSETGRREAFF. DNA of the CDR3: TGTGCCAGCAGCGAGACAGGGAGGCGGGAAGCTTTCTTT. The chain links TRBV6-1 to TRBJ1-1; 7 nucleotides line up with TRBD1. The J segment lost 8 bases and the V segment lost 6 bases, leaving 9 bases of the junction unmatched. CDR3 size: 13 residues. The germline CDR1 and CDR2 sequences are MNHNS and SASEGT.

The chain links TRBV9 to TRBJ2-3; TRBD1 might be the D (6 bases). Deletions cut 2 bases from V and 0 bases from J, with 7 bases between. Germline CDR1 and CDR2: SGDLS and YYNGEE. The CDR3 has 14 amino acids. The DNA for the CDR3 is TGTGCCAGCAGCGTGACAGGCAGCACAGATACGCAGTATTTT. Its translation is CASSVTGSTDTQYF.

The chain joins TRBV5-1 to TRBJ2-3; 11 bases line up with TRBD2. The V gene end was trimmed by 0 bases and the J gene end by 0 bases; junction bases not matched to a gene: 0. Germline V gene sequence: CDR1 SGHRS, CDR2 YFSETQ. This CDR3 contains 16 residues. The CDR3 here is CASSLGTSGSTDTQYF. DNA of the CDR3: TGCGCCAGCAGCTTGGGGACTAGCGGGAGCACAGATACGCAGTATTTT.

The V gene is TRBV7-6, the J gene TRBJ2-3, with 10 bases identical to TRBD2. Germline CDR1 is SGHVS and CDR2 is FNYEAQ. V gave up 1 base and J gave up 6 bases; unmatched junction bases: 16. The CDR3 has 19 amino acids. CDR3 loop: CASSLVPPRERGGKDTQYF. Written as DNA, the CDR3 is TGTGCCAGCAGCTTAGTACCTCCCCGCGAGCGGGGGGGCAAGGATACGCAGTATTTT.

The CDR3 DNA reads as TGCGCCAGCAGCTTGTCTAGCGGGAGTCAGGAGGAGCAGTTCTTC. Residues: CASSLSSGSQEEQFF. The chain employs TRBV5-1 and TRBJ2-1; 10 bases align to TRBD2. Trimming removed 1 base from V and 10 bases from J; junction bases left unmatched: 8. The CDR3 sequence is 15 residues long. CDR1 SGHRS and CDR2 YFSETQ come from the germline V gene.